The present entry profiles one TCR beta chain with its context. This entry is derived from a study of blood T cell repertoires in COVID-19. The assay was immunoSEQ multiplex PCR, and TCRdb's table has in-frame clones only and misses some. The sample has around 210,000 clones, roughly 90% seen once. The CDR3 is 15 residues long. V shed 5 bases, J shed 6 bases, and the junction held 12 bases outside the gene matches. Germline values: CDR1 LGHNT, CDR2 FRNRAP. This rearrangement joins TRBV12-5 to TRBJ1-2, with 7 bases that match TRBD1. The specimen sequenced was PBMCs or T cells enriched from blood (not recorded which). This TCR derives from a woman between 18 and 30 years old who had recovered from COVID-19. Here the CDR3 DNA reads TGTGCTAGTGGTCTCCGTATAGGGACAGACAATGGCTACACCTTC. As protein: CASGLRIGTDNGYTF. The full variable domain, rest sourced from reference TRBV12-5 and TRBJ1-2, is DARVTQTPRHKVTEMGQEVTMRCQPILGHNTVFWYRQTMMQGLELLAYFRNRAPLDDSGMPKDRFSAEMPDATLATLKIQPSEPRDSAVYFCASGLRIGTDNGYTFGSGTRLTVV.